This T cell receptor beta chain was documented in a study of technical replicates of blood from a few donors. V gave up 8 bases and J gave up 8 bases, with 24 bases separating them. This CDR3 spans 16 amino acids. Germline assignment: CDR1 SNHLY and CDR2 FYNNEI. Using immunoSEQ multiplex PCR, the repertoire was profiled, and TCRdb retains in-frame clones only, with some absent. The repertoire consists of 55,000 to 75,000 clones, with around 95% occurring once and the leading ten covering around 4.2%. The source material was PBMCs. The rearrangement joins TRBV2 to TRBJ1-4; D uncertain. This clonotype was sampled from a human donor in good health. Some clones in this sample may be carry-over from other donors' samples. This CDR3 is CASYGSHDSRGEKLFF. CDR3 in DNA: TGTGCCAGCTATGGGTCTCACGACTCCCGAGGGGAAAAACTGTTTTTT.